The present TCR beta chain was sequenced within a study of post-analysis software for immune sequencing data. In the study overall: Several disease courses (relapsing-remitting, secondary progressive and progressive-relapsing) of multiple sclerosis were included. Study outcomes and limitations: There were several TRBV segments more frequent in patients than controls, and TRBV5-6, TRBV5-1 and TRBV20-1 were among them. Normalized Chao1 diversity was significantly lower in multiple sclerosis patients than in controls. Pronounced co-clustering by F measure was evident among identically batched samples.

The CDR3 extends over 16 amino acids. Trimming removed 0 bases at V and 0 bases at J, with 9 bases between. CDR1 is SGHRS, CDR2 YFSETQ, per germline. cDNA libraries for TCR beta contained unique molecular identifiers. Input populations of roughly 0.95 to 10 million T cells gave rise to around 500,000 cDNA molecules. TCRdb used MiXCR to reprocess the PCR reads, holding one entry per CDR3 protein. The sample yields hundreds of thousands of distinct CDR3 sequences, 40% to 50% seen once. To note about this clonotype: Antigen unknown.

The sequence was obtained from a girl aged 10 to 17 with multiple sclerosis. Sequenced input: blood. The rearrangement joins TRBV5-1 to TRBJ1-4; TRBD1 might be the D (6 bases). The CDR3 nucleotides are TGCGCCAGCAGCTTGGAAGGGGGGGCAACTAATGAAAAACTGTTTTTT. This codes for CASSLEGGATNEKLFF.